Shown below are 18 T cell receptor beta chains from a single sample sequenced in a study of blood T cell repertoires in COVID-19. The data were produced by immunoSEQ multiplex PCR, yet TCRdb's version contains in-frame clones alone and is incomplete. This sample yields 270,000 or so clones, of which roughly 80% are seen a single time; 3.4% belongs to the top ten. Sequencing was carried out using PBMCs or T cells enriched from blood (not recorded which). The receptors come from a man over 45 who had recovered from COVID-19.

The genes are TRBV10-1 and TRBJ2-3; no clear D gene. The germline gives CDR1 WNHNN, CDR2 SYGVQD (reference sequence). Trimming shortened V by 3 bases and J by 0 bases, and 10 bases separated the two germline ends. CDR3 length: 15 residues. CDR3 loop: CASSDGGTSTDTQYF. As DNA, the CDR3 is TGCGCCAGCAGTGATGGCGGAACTAGCACAGATACGCAGTATTTT.

This clone appeared a few times. The chain carries TRBV5-1 and TRBJ1-6; D ambiguous. Trimming pared 0 bases from V and 8 bases from J, leaving 6 bases between. Germline V gives CDR1 SGHRS, CDR2 YFSETQ. The CDR3 sequence is 13 residues long. CDR3 region: CASSLGAYSPLHF. DNA for the CDR3: TGCGCCAGCAGCTTGGGGGCGTATTCACCCCTCCACTTT.

The V call is TRBV6-5, the J call TRBJ2-1; possibly TRBD2 for D (5 bases). V was cut by 0 bases and J by 8 bases, with 14 bases left in between. Germline V gene sequence: CDR1 MNHEY, CDR2 SVGAGI. This CDR3 is built from 15 residues. CDR3 sequence reads: CASSYSGLGTDEQFF. The CDR3 DNA sequence: TGTGCCAGCAGTTACTCAGGACTGGGAACGGATGAGCAGTTCTTC.

The V gene is TRBV7-3, the J gene TRBJ2-2, with 8 bases identical to TRBD2. The germline CDR1 and CDR2 sequences are SGHTA and FQGTGA. With 5 bases clipped from V and 0 bases from J, the junction kept 5 bases outside the gene matches. This CDR3 has 16 amino acids. Here the CDR3 reads CASSPLAGTNTGELFF. The CDR3 nucleotides are TGTGCCAGCAGCCCCTTAGCGGGGACGAACACCGGGGAGCTGTTTTTT.

The chain uses TRBV7-9 and TRBJ1-1; D remains unclear. In germline, CDR1 is SEHNR, CDR2 FQNEAQ (reference sequence). V lost 1 base and J lost 1, with 7 bases in between. This CDR3 spans 14 amino acids. CDR3 loop: CASSLVRGNTEAFF. DNA for the CDR3: TGTGCCAGCAGCTTAGTTCGAGGGAACACTGAAGCTTTCTTT.

This chain joins TRBV3-1 (or the pseudogene TRBV3-2) and TRBJ1-1; D is unclear. The CDR3 loop spans 12 amino acids. V lost 1 base and J lost 3, with 3 bases in between. Per germline, CDR1 LGHDT and CDR2 YNNKEL (reference sequence). DNA for the CDR3: TGTGCCAGCAGCCAAGTCGACACTGAAGCTTTCTTT. This sequence encodes CASSQVDTEAFF.

The chain carries TRBV7-2 and TRBJ1-4, with 10 bases lining up with TRBD1. The CDR3 has 12 residues. Trimming took 5 bases from V and 15 from J; bases not matched to a gene: 6. In germline, CDR1 is SGHTA, CDR2 FQGNSA. CDR3: CASSLPGTGVFF. The CDR3 DNA reads TGTGCCAGCAGCCTCCCCGGGACAGGGGTGTTTTTT.

A single count supports this clone. This CDR3 reads CASSGEQGYGYTF. CDR3 coding DNA: TGTGCCAGCAGCGGGGAGCAGGGGTATGGCTACACCTTC. The chain uses TRBV7-6 and TRBJ1-2; possible D gene TRBD1, 6 bases. In germline, CDR1 is SGHVS, CDR2 FNYEAQ. The CDR3 length is 13 residues. V lost 5 bases and J lost 5, with 12 bases in between.

The rearrangement links TRBV5-1 to TRBJ1-1; unclear D gene. The CDR3 sequence is 14 residues long. Germline values: CDR1 SGHRS, CDR2 YFSETQ. V was shortened by 3 bases and J by 3 bases, with 12 bases between the two germline ends. This CDR3 reads CASSSGGVDTEAFF. The CDR3, as DNA: TGCGCCAGCAGCTCGGGCGGGGTGGACACTGAAGCTTTCTTT.

The chain carries TRBV5-1 and TRBJ2-1; TRBD2 matches at 7 bases. The length of the CDR3 is 15 residues. The junction had 2 bases not matched to a gene; V was cut back by 2 bases and J by 0 bases. Germline CDR1 SGHRS, CDR2 YFSETQ. The CDR3 nucleotides are TGCGCCAGCAGCTTAGCGGGGATCTCCTACAATGAGCAGTTCTTC. Its protein product is CASSLAGISYNEQFF.

The chain combines TRBV11-3 with TRBJ2-1; D is possibly TRBD1 (8 bases). Trimming shortened V by 5 bases and J by 6 bases, and 17 bases separated the two germline ends. The germline CDR1 and CDR2 sequences are SGHNT and YENEEA. This CDR3 is 15 amino acids long. This CDR3 is CASSLTGGEFNEQFF. In DNA, the CDR3 is TGTGCCAGCAGCCTCACAGGGGGGGAGTTCAATGAGCAGTTCTTC.

V is TRBV29-1 and J is TRBJ2-1; 11 bases align to TRBD2. CDR1 is SQVTM and CDR2 is ANQGSEA in the germline V gene. Unmatched junction bases numbered 5, after V lost 7 bases and J lost 3 bases. The CDR3 spans 14 residues. CDR3: CSGLTSGSYNEQFF. The CDR3 region has the DNA TGCAGCGGGCTCACTAGCGGGAGCTACAATGAGCAGTTCTTC.

The DNA for the CDR3 is TGTGCCAGCAGCGTAGGCGGGGGGGAGCTGTTTTTT. Protein sequence: CASSVGGGELFF. This rearrangement joins TRBV9 to TRBJ2-2, with D perhaps TRBD2 (5 bases). Germline CDR1 and CDR2: SGDLS and YYNGEE. The V and J ends lost 0 bases and 8 bases respectively, with 5 bases between them. The length of the CDR3 is 12 residues.

The rearrangement links TRBV19 to TRBJ2-7; no firm D call. Trimming took off 4 bases at V and 2 bases at J, with 12 bases between the two ends. CDR3 length: 14 amino acids. In germline, CDR1 is LNHDA, CDR2 SQIVND (reference sequence). Written as DNA, the CDR3 is TGTGCCAGTAGTACTTACAGCTACCCCTACGAGCAGTACTTC. Its protein product is CASSTYSYPYEQYF.

CDR3 nucleotides: TGTGCCAGCTCACCGTATGGTTCAGCTAACTATGGCTACACCTTC. Amino acids: CASSPYGSANYGYTF. The chain recombines TRBV18 with TRBJ1-2, with D hard to call. This CDR3 has 15 amino acids. Trimming took 3 bases from V and 0 from J, leaving 11 bases between them. Looked up from germline, CDR1 is KGHSH and CDR2 is LQKENI. The variable domain in full, completed from reference TRBV18 and TRBJ1-2, reads NAGVMQNPRHLVRRRGQEARLRCSPMKGHSHVYWYRQLPEEGLKFMVYLQKENIIDESGMPKERFSAEFPKEGPSILRIQQVVRGDSAAYFCASSPYGSANYGYTFGSGTRLTVV.

The sample holds one count of this clone. J is TRBJ2-1 and V is TRBV24-1; TRBD2 matches 12 bases. The CDR3 sequence is 17 residues long. Germline CDR1 reads KGHDR; CDR2 reads SFDVKD. The V and J ends lost 3 bases and 5 bases, in that order; junction bases with no gene match: 7. The CDR3, as DNA: TGTGCCACCAGTGATCTGGGGGGACTAGCGGGTAACAATGAGCAGTTCTTC. Protein: CATSDLGGLAGNNEQFF.

This rearrangement joins TRBV12-3 or TRBV12-4 to TRBJ2-5; the D gene is possibly TRBD2 (6 bases). V was shortened by 3 bases and J by 6 bases, with 11 bases between the two germline ends. This CDR3 spans 13 amino acids. CDR3 in amino acids: CASSLGGRQTQYF. The CDR3 DNA sequence: TGTGCCAGCAGTTTGGGGGGTAGGCAGACCCAGTACTTC.

This chain links TRBV28 with TRBJ2-7; 8 bases align to TRBD1. The CDR3 spans 14 residues. The germline gives CDR1 MDHEN, CDR2 SYDVKM. V lost 6 bases to trimming and J lost 2 bases; unmatched junction nucleotides: 6. The CDR3: CASRTGRGPYEQYF. In nucleotides, the CDR3 is TGTGCCAGCAGAACAGGCAGGGGGCCCTACGAGCAGTACTTC.